This TCR beta chain was obtained from a study of blood T cell repertoires in COVID-19. The CDR3 extends over 16 amino acids. Germline V gene sequence: CDR1 MNHEY, CDR2 SMNVEV (reference sequence). Trimming removed 0 bases from V and 0 bases from J; junction bases left unmatched: 0. Original processing notes: Amplifying reference gene primers gave estimates of nucleated cell counts. TCRdb's table, derived via immunoSEQ multiplex PCR, lists solely in-frame clones and lacks some. D and trimming were read from the DNA, whereas the V and J calls and clone size are those reported in that table. The table has a few hundred thousand clones, about 88% seen once.

The chain employs TRBV27 and TRBJ2-1; TRBD2 agrees at 9 bases. The sequenced sample consisted of peripheral blood. The source is a man aged 55 to 70 with acute or convalescent COVID-19. CDR3 loop: CASSLSSGGSYNEQFF. In DNA, the CDR3 is TGTGCCAGCAGTTTATCTAGCGGGGGCTCCTACAATGAGCAGTTCTTC.